The T cell receptor (beta chain) described here comes from a study of blood T cell repertoires in COVID-19. Background on the study: The samples span acute and convalescent COVID-19 from the United States, Italy and Spain. PBMCs, B-cell-depleted T cells, or T cells were the source of the cDNA or gDNA that made up the material.

This clone was seen only once. Authors' analysis steps: Nucleated cell number was recorded as an estimate derived from reference gene primer amplification. The table came from immunoSEQ multiplex PCR; TCRdb's copy has only in-frame clones and leaves some out. V, J and clone size are those of that table, while D and trimming were read from the DNA. The sample contains around 100,000 clones, more than 80% of which appear only once. Sequencing was done on a sample of peripheral blood. The receptor was isolated from a human donor in a cohort sampled during active COVID-19.

The DNA of the CDR3 is TGCGCCAGCAGCTCGAAGGGACTAGCGGGGACCACCGGGGAGCTGTTTTTT. Its translation: CASSSKGLAGTTGELFF. The chain couples TRBV5-1 to TRBJ2-2; TRBD2 matches 13 bases. CDR3 length equals 17 residues. Germline CDR1 SGHRS, CDR2 YFSETQ. V lost 3 bases and J lost 4; bases outside the gene matches: 6.